A single sample gave rise to the 8 T cell receptor beta chains below, sequenced in a study of T cell responses to AZD1222 COVID-19 vaccine. Assay used: immunoSEQ multiplex PCR; TCRdb lists only in-frame clones, some missing. The table records about 180,000 clones, 88% of them present only once. Source: peripheral blood, taken 28 days after the second AZD1222 dose. These TCRs come from an adult who received the AZD1222 COVID-19 vaccine.

The V and J genes are TRBV6-5 and TRBJ1-2; perhaps TRBD1 as D (5 bases). The CDR3 loop spans 13 amino acids. The germline V gene encodes CDR1 MNHEY and CDR2 SVGAGI. V was pared by 7 bases and J by 5 bases, with 14 bases between. The CDR3 DNA sequence: TGTGCCAGCAAGAGGGACCTACTTTATGGCTACACCTTC. Its translation is CASKRDLLYGYTF.

The chain couples TRBV5-1 to TRBJ1-2; D is possibly TRBD1 (5 bases). CDR3 length: 15 amino acids. Germline CDR1 is SGHRS and CDR2 is YFSETQ. The V and J ends lost 3 bases and 2 bases respectively, with 14 bases between them. This chain's CDR3 is CASSSTGTANYGYTF. The CDR3 nucleotides are TGCGCCAGCAGCTCAACCGGGACCGCGAACTATGGCTACACCTTC.

The genes are TRBV28 and TRBJ1-6, with TRBD1 identical over 9 bases. Germline V gives CDR1 MDHEN, CDR2 SYDVKM. The CDR3 runs to 14 residues. The trim removed 5 bases at V and 10 bases at J, leaving 6 bases unmatched. CDR3 loop: CASSPGTGISPLHF. DNA for the CDR3: TGTGCCAGCAGTCCCGGGACAGGGATCTCACCCCTCCACTTT.

V and J are TRBV3-1 (or the pseudogene TRBV3-2) and TRBJ2-7, with D perhaps being TRBD1 or TRBD2 (5 bases each). The CDR3 has 14 amino acids. Trimming removed 0 bases at V and 6 bases at J, with 12 bases between. CDR1 and CDR2 from the germline V gene are LGHDT and YNNKEL (reference sequence). The CDR3, as DNA: TGTGCCAGCAGCCAAGACGGGACCTACGGCGAGCAGTACTTC. Translated: CASSQDGTYGEQYF.

The chain uses TRBV6-5 and TRBJ1-5; D uncertain. Trimming took off 7 bases at V and 1 base at J, with 5 bases between the two ends. Looked up from germline, CDR1 is MNHEY and CDR2 is SVGAGI. This CDR3 region has 12 residues. CDR3 DNA sequence: TGTGCCAGCATGGTCAGCAATCAGCCCCAGCATTTT. Its protein product is CASMVSNQPQHF.

The chain couples TRBV30 to TRBJ2-7; 7 nucleotides align to TRBD2. Trimming removed 4 bases from V and 2 bases from J; junction bases left unmatched: 2. This CDR3 spans 12 amino acids. Germline V gene lookup returns CDR1 GTSNPN and CDR2 SVGIG (reference sequence). The CDR3 nucleotides read TGTGCCTGGACTAGCGGAACCTACGAGCAGTACTTC. This codes for CAWTSGTYEQYF. Together with reference TRBV30 and TRBJ2-7, the CDR3 gives the full variable domain: SQTIHQWPATLVQPVGSPLSLECTVEGTSNPNLYWYRQAAGRGLQLLFYSVGIGQISSEVPQNLSASRPQDRQFILSSKKLLLSDSGFYLCAWTSGTYEQYFGPGTRLTVT.

The gene calls are TRBV7-2 and TRBJ2-2; TRBD2 might be the D (6 bases). The germline V gene has CDR1 SGHTA and CDR2 FQGNSA. V shed 2 bases and J shed 4 bases, with 17 bases lying between them. The CDR3 runs 17 residues. The CDR3 nucleotides are TGTGCCAGCAGCTTACTCTCGGACTATCGGGGCACCGGGGAGCTGTTTTTT. This sequence encodes CASSLLSDYRGTGELFF.

The V call is TRBV29-1, the J call TRBJ1-2; TRBD1 aligns across 9 bases. The CDR3 length is 13 residues. Germline CDR1 is SQVTM and CDR2 is ANQGSEA. V lost 6 bases and J lost 3; bases outside the gene matches: 5. DNA for the CDR3: TGCAGCGTCGCGACAGGGGGGGACTATGGCTACACCTTC. Translation gives CSVATGGDYGYTF.